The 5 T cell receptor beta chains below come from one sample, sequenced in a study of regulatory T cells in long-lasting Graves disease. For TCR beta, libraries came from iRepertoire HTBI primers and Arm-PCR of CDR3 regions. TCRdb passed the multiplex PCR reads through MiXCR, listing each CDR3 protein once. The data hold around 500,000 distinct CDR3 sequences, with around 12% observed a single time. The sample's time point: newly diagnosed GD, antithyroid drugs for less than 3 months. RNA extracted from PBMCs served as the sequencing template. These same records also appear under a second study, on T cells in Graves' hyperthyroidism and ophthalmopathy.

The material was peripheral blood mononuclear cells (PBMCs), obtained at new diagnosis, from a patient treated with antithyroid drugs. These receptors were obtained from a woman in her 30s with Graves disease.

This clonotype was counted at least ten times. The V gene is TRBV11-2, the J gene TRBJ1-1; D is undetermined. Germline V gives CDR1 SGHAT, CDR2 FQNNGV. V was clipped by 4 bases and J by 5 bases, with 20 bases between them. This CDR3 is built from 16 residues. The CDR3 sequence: CASSSVKGPGRTEAFF. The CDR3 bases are TGTGCCAGCAGCTCCGTGAAAGGGCCGGGGAGAACTGAAGCTTTCTTT.

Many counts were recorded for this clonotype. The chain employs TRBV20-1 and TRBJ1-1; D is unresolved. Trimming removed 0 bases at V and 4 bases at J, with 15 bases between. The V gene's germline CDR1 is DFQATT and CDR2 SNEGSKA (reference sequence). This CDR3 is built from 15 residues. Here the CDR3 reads CSARDRRAPGTEAFF. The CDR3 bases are TGCAGTGCTAGAGATAGGAGGGCGCCGGGCACTGAAGCTTTCTTT.

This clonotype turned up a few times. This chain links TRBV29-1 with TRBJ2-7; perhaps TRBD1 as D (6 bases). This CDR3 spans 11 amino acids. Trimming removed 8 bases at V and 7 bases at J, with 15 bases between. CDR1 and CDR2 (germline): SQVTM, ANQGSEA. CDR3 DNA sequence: TGCAGCTTTAGGACAGCGCAGGAGCAGTACTTC. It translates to CSFRTAQEQYF.

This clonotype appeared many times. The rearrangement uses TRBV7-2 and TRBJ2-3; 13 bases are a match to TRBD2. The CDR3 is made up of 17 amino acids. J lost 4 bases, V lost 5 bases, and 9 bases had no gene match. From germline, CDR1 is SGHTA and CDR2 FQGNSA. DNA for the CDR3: TGTGCCAGCAGCCAGGGACTAGCGGGAACTGTGGCAGATACGCAGTATTTT. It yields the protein CASSQGLAGTVADTQYF.

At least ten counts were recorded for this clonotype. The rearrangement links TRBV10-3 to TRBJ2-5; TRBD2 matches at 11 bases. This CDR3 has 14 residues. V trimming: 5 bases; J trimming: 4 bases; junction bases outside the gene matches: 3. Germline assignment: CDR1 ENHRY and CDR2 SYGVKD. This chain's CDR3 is CAISRLAGTETQYF. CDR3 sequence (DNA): TGTGCCATCAGTCGACTAGCGGGAACAGAGACCCAGTACTTC.